These 24 T cell receptor beta chains share one sample of origin, sequenced in a study of human T cells and chemical hapten exposure. Specified time point: patch test 1, 2 weeks after DPC sensitization. Treatment given: therapeutic diphenylcyclopropenone sensitization with weekly scalp DPC. The total RNA was obtained from whole blood that was not fractionated. Each CDR3 protein is one row after TCRdb ran MiXCR on the RACE reads. This sample yields about 52,000 distinct CDR3 sequences, of which about 10% are seen a single time; 1.5% to 2% belongs to the top ten. This specimen consisted of whole blood, obtained in connection with sensitization to the hapten diphenylcyclopropenone (DPC). The receptor source for this set is a woman between 40 and 55 years old with alopecia areata. Some clones in this sample may be carry-over from other donors' samples.

This clonotype was observed many times. This chain connects TRBV6-1 to TRBJ1-2; the D gene is possibly TRBD1 (5 bases). This CDR3 comprises 14 residues. V was trimmed by 8 bases and J by 8 bases, leaving 21 bases between them. CDR1 is MNHNS and CDR2 is SASEGT in the germline V gene. As DNA, the CDR3 is TGTGCCAGCCACAGCCCGGGAGGGACTACGGGCTACACCTTC. Protein product: CASHSPGGTTGYTF.

This clonotype was counted between two and nine times. This chain connects TRBV14 to TRBJ2-5; D gene uncertain. CDR1 SGHDN and CDR2 FVKESK come from the germline V gene. Deletions cut 4 bases from V and 1 base from J, with 7 bases between. This CDR3 is 13 amino acids long. The CDR3 reads CASSLGSQETQYF. In nucleotides, the CDR3 is TGTGCCAGCAGCCTAGGAAGCCAAGAGACCCAGTACTTC. The variable domain in full, with the rest retrieved from reference TRBV14 and TRBJ2-5, is EAGVTQFPSHSVIEKGQTVTLRCDPISGHDNLYWYRRVMGKEIKFLLHFVKESKQDESGMPNNRFLAERTGGTYSTLKVQPAELEDSGVYFCASSLGSQETQYFGPGTRLLVL.

The table lists this clonotype with a count of one. An end of the junction differs from the germline gene, which may be a read error. The chain joins TRBV10-2 to TRBJ2-2; 11 positions match TRBD2. CDR1 is WSHSY, CDR2 SAAADI, per germline. This CDR3 comprises 15 residues. CDR3 coding DNA: TGCGCCAGCCTCCCTAGCGGGAGGAGCACCGGGGAGCTGGTTTTT. Its protein is CASLPSGRSTGELVF.

The rearrangement links TRBV7-9 to TRBJ1-5, with 9 nucleotides matching TRBD1. Germline trimming cut 4 bases from V and 3 bases from J; bases unmatched to any gene: 10. The germline V gene has CDR1 SEHNR and CDR2 FQNEAQ (reference sequence). The CDR3 totals 17 residues. In nucleotides, the CDR3 is TGTGCCAGCAGCTCCGGGGGGGGACAGGGTCCCAATCAGCCCCAGCATTTT. Translation gives CASSSGGGQGPNQPQHF.

The gene calls are TRBV21-1 and TRBJ2-5; the table's D call, TRBD1, has no DNA check behind it. TRBV21-1 is a known pseudogene. The CDR3 extends over 16 amino acids. CDR3 sequence (DNA): TGTGCCAGCAGCAAAGGGTGTAAGGGGCAGCAAGAGACCCAGTACTTC. It encodes CASSKGCKGQQETQYF.

The rearrangement joins TRBV20-1 to TRBJ1-2, with 8 bases identical to TRBD1. The length of the CDR3 is 16 residues. J was trimmed by 8 bases and V by 0 bases; bases with no gene match: 14. CDR1 is DFQATT and CDR2 is SNEGSKA in the germline V gene (reference sequence). The CDR3 coding sequence is TGCAGTGCTAGAGATCTGGGGCAGGGGGCCCGAGCCGGCTACACCTTC. Translated, it gives CSARDLGQGARAGYTF.

This clonotype came up many times. V gene TRBV20-1 combines with J gene TRBJ1-5; no clear D gene. V lost 6 bases to trimming and J lost 5 bases, with 17 bases between them. Germline V gene data show CDR1 as DFQATT and CDR2 as SNEGSKA (reference sequence). The CDR3 sequence is 14 residues long. The CDR3 nucleotides read TGCAGTGCCCCGGACGGAGGACCCTATCAGCCCCAGCATTTT. Its protein product is CSAPDGGPYQPQHF.

The chain links TRBV5-5 to TRBJ2-6; the D gene is possibly TRBD1 (6 bases). CDR3 length: 17 residues. The V and J ends lost 1 base and 1 base respectively, with 12 bases between them. Germline CDR1 and CDR2: SGHKS and YYEKEE (reference sequence). The CDR3 DNA sequence: TGTGCCAGCAGCTTGAGGGCCACAGGGTCTGGGGCCAACGTCCTGACTTTC. Its translation: CASSLRATGSGANVLTF.

The V and J genes are TRBV7-8 and TRBJ2-1; 11 bases line up with TRBD2. This CDR3 is built from 17 residues. The V gene end was trimmed by 5 bases and the J gene end by 0 bases; junction bases not matched to a gene: 6. Germline V gene lookup returns CDR1 SGHVS and CDR2 FQNEAQ. CDR3 sequence (DNA): TGTGCCAGCAGCAGAGGACTAGCGGGCTCCTCCTACAATGAGCAGTTCTTC. Translated: CASSRGLAGSSYNEQFF.

This clonotype was counted a few times. This chain uses TRBV28 with TRBJ1-1, with D hard to call. Trimming took off 5 bases at V and 6 bases at J, with 7 bases between the two ends. CDR3 length: 11 amino acids. Germline CDR1 is MDHEN and CDR2 is SYDVKM. The CDR3, as DNA: TGTGCCAGCAGTAACCGGCCTGAAGCTTTCTTT. This codes for CASSNRPEAFF.

This clonotype was counted many times. The V gene is TRBV4-3, the J gene TRBJ1-2; TRBD1 matches at 8 bases. CDR3 length equals 13 residues. Germline CDR1 and CDR2: LGHNA and YSLEER. V shed 4 bases and J 2 bases; nucleotides not matched to a gene: 0. CDR3 sequence reads: CASSRTGNYGYTF. CDR3 sequence (DNA): TGCGCCAGCAGCCGGACAGGGAACTATGGCTACACCTTC.

The rearrangement links TRBV28 to TRBJ2-1; maybe TRBD1 (6 bases). V was trimmed by 4 bases and J by 4 bases, leaving 11 bases between them. Germline V gene lookup returns CDR1 MDHEN and CDR2 SYDVKM. This CDR3 spans 14 amino acids. CDR3 amino acids: CASSSPDSYNEQFF. The DNA of the CDR3 is TGTGCCAGCAGTTCGCCGGACAGTTACAATGAGCAGTTCTTC. The full variable domain, rest sourced from reference TRBV28 and TRBJ2-1, is DVKVTQSSRYLVKRTGEKVFLECVQDMDHENMFWYRQDPGLGLRLIYFSYDVKMKEKGDIPEGYSVSREKKERFSLILESASTNQTSMYLCASSSPDSYNEQFFGPGTRLTVL.

This clonotype has just a few counts. This rearrangement joins TRBV28 to TRBJ2-1; the D is unclear. Trimming shortened V by 5 bases and J by 9 bases, and 17 bases separated the two germline ends. Per germline, CDR1 MDHEN and CDR2 SYDVKM. The CDR3 consists of 14 residues. The CDR3 spells CASSLPGSQLEQFF. DNA of the CDR3: TGTGCCAGCAGTCTACCCGGGTCACAACTTGAGCAGTTCTTC.

V and J are TRBV30 and TRBJ1-1; the D is unclear. This CDR3 is built from 14 residues. Looked up from germline, CDR1 is GTSNPN and CDR2 is SVGIG (reference sequence). Trimming removed 3 bases from V and 1 base from J, with 12 bases in between. Written as DNA, the CDR3 is TGTGCCTGGAGGACAAGGGTAACGAACACTGAAGCTTTCTTT. It specifies CAWRTRVTNTEAFF.

The chain carries TRBV7-9 and TRBJ1-2, with TRBD1 matching 9 bases. This CDR3 is built from 13 residues. V trimming: 5 bases; J trimming: 6 bases; junction bases outside the gene matches: 4. Germline CDR1 reads SEHNR; CDR2 reads FQNEAQ (reference sequence). CDR3 in DNA: TGTGCCAGCAGCCTTGGACAGGGGAATGGCTACACCTTC. Its translation: CASSLGQGNGYTF. Full variable domain (rest looked up from reference TRBV7-9 and TRBJ1-2): DTGVSQNPRHKITKRGQNVTFRCDPISEHNRLYWYRQTLGQGPEFLTYFQNEAQLEKSRLLSDRFSAERPKGSFSTLEIQRTEQGDSAMYLCASSLGQGNGYTFGSGTRLTVV.

This clonotype was recorded a few times. V usage is TRBV5-1 and J usage is TRBJ2-3; tentative D call: TRBD1 (5 bases). Germline assignment: CDR1 SGHRS and CDR2 YFSETQ. V gave up 4 bases and J gave up 0 bases, with 15 bases separating them. This CDR3 comprises 16 residues. The CDR3 here is CASSLFPGSSTDTQYF. DNA for the CDR3: TGCGCCAGCAGCCTCTTCCCAGGGTCTAGCACAGATACGCAGTATTTT.

This clonotype has a count of ten or more. The chain employs TRBV19 and TRBJ2-3; tentative D call: TRBD1 (6 bases). V shed 6 bases and J shed 4 bases, with 11 bases lying between them. CDR1 and CDR2 (germline): LNHDA, SQIVND (reference sequence). The CDR3 is 13 residues long. CDR3 sequence (DNA): TGTGCCAGTAGCCACAGGGTGGCAGATACGCAGTATTTT. Encoded protein: CASSHRVADTQYF.

The CDR3, as DNA: TGTGCCGGGCAGGGTGGGACCGTTAGCAATCAGCCCCAGCATTTT. As protein: CAGQGGTVSNQPQHF. The V and J genes are TRBV28 and TRBJ1-5; D is possibly TRBD1 (5 bases). Trimming removed 11 bases from V and 0 bases from J, with 17 bases in between. The germline V gene has CDR1 MDHEN and CDR2 SYDVKM. The CDR3 is 15 residues long.

The chain recombines TRBV20-1 with TRBJ2-7; 8 bases map to TRBD1. Germline V gene lookup returns CDR1 DFQATT and CDR2 SNEGSKA (reference sequence). The CDR3 length is 16 residues. The junction had 9 bases not matched to a gene; V was cut back by 1 base and J by 1 base. DNA for the CDR3: TGCAGTGCTAGAGGGACAGGGACGGCTCGATCCTACGAGCAGTACTTC. It is translated as CSARGTGTARSYEQYF.

This clonotype was detected a few times. The rearrangement links TRBV29-1 to TRBJ2-5; tentative D call: TRBD1 (6 bases). Per the germline V gene, CDR1 is SQVTM and CDR2 is ANQGSEA. The CDR3 contains 12 residues. Trimming shortened V by 3 bases and J by 2 bases, and 7 bases separated the two germline ends. This chain's CDR3 is CSVDTGQETQYF. Here the CDR3 DNA reads TGCAGCGTTGATACAGGGCAAGAGACCCAGTACTTC.

This clonotype is labeled as medium-sized (0.01 to 0.1%). The chain couples TRBV29-1 to TRBJ1-5; D uncertain. This CDR3 contains 12 residues. The V gene's germline CDR1 is SQVTM and CDR2 ANQGSEA. Trimming stripped 4 bases from V and 5 bases from J, with 9 bases between. CDR3 residues: CSVGFVDQPQHF. The CDR3 nucleotides are TGCAGCGTTGGGTTTGTGGATCAGCCCCAGCATTTT.

The rearrangement joins TRBV9 to TRBJ1-5; TRBD1 aligns across 8 bases. Germline assignment: CDR1 SGDLS and CDR2 YYNGEE. J gave up 7 bases and V 4 bases, and 7 bases lay outside the gene matches. CDR3 length equals 14 residues. CDR3 residues: CASSIGQGEQPQHF. CDR3 nucleotide sequence: TGTGCCAGCAGCATCGGACAGGGTGAGCAGCCCCAGCATTTT.

The chain links TRBV12-3 or TRBV12-4 to TRBJ2-7; perhaps TRBD2 as D (6 bases). Between the trimmed V and J ends, which lost 2 bases and 7 bases, there was a span of 9 bases. The CDR3 runs 12 residues. The chain's CDR3 is CASSLHGGEQYF. The CDR3 region has the DNA TGTGCCAGCAGTTTACATGGAGGGGAGCAGTACTTC.

In its sample, this clonotype was seen many times. This chain connects TRBV10-2 to TRBJ1-2; 8 nucleotides match TRBD1. V shed 2 bases, J shed 5 bases, and the junction held 4 bases outside the gene matches. CDR1 is WSHSY, CDR2 SAAADI, per germline. The CDR3 loop spans 14 amino acids. The CDR3 bases are TGCGCCAGCAGTGAGGGGACAGGTGGTTATGGCTACACCTTC. Protein sequence: CASSEGTGGYGYTF.